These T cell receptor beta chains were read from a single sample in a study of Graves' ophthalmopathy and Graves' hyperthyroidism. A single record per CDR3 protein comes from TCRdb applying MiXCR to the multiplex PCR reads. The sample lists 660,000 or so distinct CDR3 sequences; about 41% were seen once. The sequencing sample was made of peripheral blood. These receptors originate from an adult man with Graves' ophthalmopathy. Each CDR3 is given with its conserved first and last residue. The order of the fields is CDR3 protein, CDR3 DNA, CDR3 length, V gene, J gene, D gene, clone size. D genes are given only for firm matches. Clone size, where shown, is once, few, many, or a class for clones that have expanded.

CDR3: CAGSMSGGAEETQYF; DNA: TGTGCCGGTAGTATGAGCGGGGGGGCTGAGGAGACCCAGTACTTC; length: 15; V: TRBV19; J: TRBJ2-5; D: TRBD2; size: -
CDR3: CASTSPGNEQYF; DNA: TGTGCCAGCACCTCCCCTGGGAACGAGCAGTACTTC; length: 12; V: TRBV6-5; J: TRBJ2-7; D: -; size: -
CDR3: CASSLDGNGQPQYF; DNA: TGTGCCAGCAGCTTAGACGGGAATGGTCAGCCCCAGTACTTC; length: 14; V: TRBV7-2; J: TRBJ2-5; D: -; size: -
CDR3: CASSQRTGSGNTIYF; DNA: TGCGCCAGCAGCCAACGGACAGGGTCTGGAAACACCATATATTTT; length: 15; V: TRBV4-1; J: TRBJ1-3; D: TRBD1; size: many
CDR3: CSARRGGALVELFF; DNA: TGCAGTGCCAGACGCGGGGGCGCCTTGGTGGAGCTGTTTTTT; length: 14; V: TRBV20-1; J: TRBJ2-2; D: -; size: -
CDR3: CSVRASQETYEQYF; DNA: TGCAGCGTTCGGGCGTCACAAGAGACCTACGAGCAGTACTTC; length: 14; V: TRBV29-1; J: TRBJ2-7; D: -; size: -
CDR3: CAISRGGSSYEQYF; DNA: TGTGCCATCAGTCGAGGGGGTTCCTCCTACGAGCAGTACTTC; length: 14; V: TRBV10-3; J: TRBJ2-7; D: -; size: many
CDR3: CASSSASGRAGELFF; DNA: TGCGCCAGCAGTTCGGCTAGCGGGAGGGCTGGCGAGCTGTTTTTT; length: 15; V: TRBV10-2; J: TRBJ2-2; D: TRBD2; size: -
CDR3: CASSEGPASSSYNSPLHF; DNA: TGTGCCAGCAGTGAAGGGCCAGCTTCCTCCTCCTATAATTCACCCCTCCACTTT; length: 18; V: TRBV10-3; J: TRBJ1-6; D: -; size: -
CDR3: CAIRLSSGNTEAFF; DNA: TGTGCCATCAGGTTATCATCCGGGAACACTGAAGCCTTCTTT; length: 14; V: TRBV10-3; J: TRBJ1-1; D: -; size: -
CDR3: CAISEGPGDTEAFF; DNA: TGTGCCATCAGTGAGGGCCCGGGGGACACTGAAGCTTTCTTT; length: 14; V: TRBV10-3; J: TRBJ1-1; D: -; size: -
CDR3: CASSLSGGGLAEYEQYF; DNA: TGTGCCAGCAGCTTATCTGGGGGCGGACTAGCGGAATACGAGCAGTACTTC; length: 17; V: TRBV7-2; J: TRBJ2-7; D: TRBD2; size: -
CDR3: CASSVGDFSNQPQHF; DNA: TGCGCCAGCAGCGTCGGCGACTTCAGCAATCAGCCCCAGCATTTT; length: 15; V: TRBV5-1; J: TRBJ1-5; D: -; size: few
CDR3: CASSLGRGQPVEAF; DNA: TGTGCCAGTAGTCTCGGTCGGGGACAACCGGTGGAGGCTTTC; length: 14; V: TRBV19; J: TRBJ2-6; D: -; size: -
CDR3: CASGPGIRDREGETQYF; DNA: TGTGCCAGCGGCCCCGGAATTCGGGACAGGGAAGGGGAGACCCAGTACTTC; length: 17; V: TRBV2; J: TRBJ2-5; D: TRBD1; size: many
CDR3: CASSFDWLGEQYF; DNA: TGTGCCAGCAGCTTTGACTGGCTGGGGGAGCAGTACTTC; length: 13; V: TRBV7-9; J: TRBJ2-7; D: -; size: -
CDR3: CSALLAGGLPIQETQYF; DNA: TGCAGTGCTCTACTAGCGGGGGGGCTCCCCATCCAAGAGACCCAGTACTTC; length: 17; V: TRBV20-1; J: TRBJ2-5; D: TRBD2; size: -
CDR3: CATRQGSSYERYF; DNA: TGTGCCACCCGACAGGGTTCATCCTACGAGCGGTACTTC; length: 13; V: TRBV6-6; J: TRBJ2-7; D: TRBD1; size: -
CDR3: CAIRPERDYGYTF; DNA: TGTGCCATCAGACCCGAGAGGGACTATGGCTACACCTTC; length: 13; V: TRBV10-3; J: TRBJ1-2; D: -; size: once
CDR3: CASRRTSDNQETQYF; DNA: TGTGCCAGCAGGAGGACTAGCGACAACCAAGAGACCCAGTACTTC; length: 15; V: TRBV12-3/TRBV12-4; J: TRBJ2-5; D: TRBD2; size: many
CDR3: CASSDSGQHKETQYF; DNA: TGTGCCAGCAGTGATTCGGGGCAGCATAAAGAGACCCAGTACTTC; length: 15; V: TRBV2; J: TRBJ2-5; D: -; size: -
CDR3: CASSQDTFYGYTF; DNA: TGCGCCAGCAGCCAAGACACTTTTTATGGCTACACCTTC; length: 13; V: TRBV4-3; J: TRBJ1-2; D: -; size: few
CDR3: CASSYLRTTDYEQYF; DNA: TGTGCCAGCAGTTACCTACGGACAACCGACTACGAGCAGTACTTC; length: 15; V: TRBV6-6; J: TRBJ2-7; D: -; size: -
CDR3: CASSSDTYSNQPQHF; DNA: TGTGCCAGCAGTTCGGACACTTATAGCAATCAGCCCCAGCATTTT; length: 15; V: TRBV6-5; J: TRBJ1-5; D: -; size: few
CDR3: CASSPNEPNWDYGYTF; DNA: TGTGCCAGCAGCCCAAATGAGCCTAATTGGGACTATGGCTACACCTTC; length: 16; V: TRBV7-2; J: TRBJ1-2; D: -; size: -
CDR3: CAISESMKGGQETQYF; DNA: TGTGCCATCAGTGAGTCGATGAAAGGGGGCCAAGAGACCCAGTACTTC; length: 16; V: TRBV10-3; J: TRBJ2-5; D: -; size: -
CDR3: CASSLPGGVETQYF; DNA: TGCGCCAGCAGCTTGCCGGGAGGTGTGGAGACCCAGTACTTC; length: 14; V: TRBV5-1; J: TRBJ2-5; D: TRBD2; size: -
CDR3: CASSPGASQETQYF; DNA: TGCGCCAGCAGCCCGGGAGCAAGCCAAGAGACCCAGTACTTC; length: 14; V: TRBV5-1; J: TRBJ2-5; D: -; size: -
CDR3: CASSLKRGTEAFF; DNA: TGTGCCAGCAGCTTAAAAAGGGGGACTGAAGCTTTCTTT; length: 13; V: TRBV11-3; J: TRBJ1-1; D: -; size: few
CDR3: CASSIRSDQPQHF; DNA: TGTGCCAGCAGTATCCGGTCCGATCAGCCCCAGCATTTT; length: 13; V: TRBV6-1; J: TRBJ1-5; D: -; size: many
CDR3: CASTSGGTNEKLFF; DNA: TGTGCCAGCACCTCGGGGGGGACTAATGAAAAACTGTTTTTT; length: 14; V: TRBV7-9; J: TRBJ1-4; D: -; size: -
CDR3: CSAKRRHSNQPQHF; DNA: TGCAGTGCTAAAAGACGTCATAGCAATCAGCCCCAGCATTTT; length: 14; V: TRBV20-1; J: TRBJ1-5; D: -; size: many
CDR3: CASSLVPGTNSPLHF; DNA: TGTGCCAGCAGCTTAGTTCCAGGGACTAATTCACCCCTCCACTTT; length: 15; V: TRBV7-6; J: TRBJ1-6; D: -; size: -
CDR3: CSVAATGPSEETQYF; DNA: TGCAGCGTTGCCGCGACAGGACCCTCGGAAGAGACCCAGTACTTC; length: 15; V: TRBV29-1; J: TRBJ2-5; D: -; size: -
CDR3: CSVDPGGGKIYEQYF; DNA: TGCAGCGTTGACCCAGGGGGGGGCAAGATCTACGAGCAGTACTTC; length: 15; V: TRBV29-1; J: TRBJ2-7; D: -; size: -
CDR3: CANSYRIGGTEAFF; DNA: TGTGCCAACAGTTACAGAATCGGGGGCACTGAAGCTTTCTTT; length: 14; V: TRBV6-5; J: TRBJ1-1; D: -; size: -
CDR3: CASSKTARGPQHF; DNA: TGTGCCAGCAGCAAGACGGCCCGGGGGCCCCAGCATTTT; length: 13; V: TRBV10-3; J: TRBJ1-5; D: -; size: few